What follows are 7 T cell receptor beta chains derived from one specimen sequenced in a study of post-analysis software for immune sequencing data. Findings of the study overall: Five or six TRBV segments, TRBV5-6, TRBV5-1 and TRBV20-1 among them, were found more frequent in patients than controls.

What these receptors recognize is not known. Unique-molecular-identifier-tagged TCR beta cDNA libraries were used. TCRdb passed the PCR reads through MiXCR, listing each CDR3 protein once. The sample records approximately 630,000 distinct CDR3 sequences, 59% being singletons. Sequences were obtained from blood. The receptors here all came from a girl aged 2-9 years with multiple sclerosis.

This chain links TRBV7-2 with TRBJ2-5; 10 bases agree with TRBD2. The junction had 4 bases not matched to a gene; V was cut back by 4 bases and J by 5 bases. The germline CDR1 and CDR2 sequences are SGHTA and FQGNSA. The CDR3 length is 14 residues. This chain's CDR3 is CASSYTSGDETQYF. Here the CDR3 DNA reads TGTGCCAGCAGCTATACTAGCGGGGACGAGACCCAGTACTTC.

This clonotype was found a few times. This chain joins TRBV29-1 and TRBJ2-7, with 7 bases that match TRBD2. The germline gives CDR1 SQVTM, CDR2 ANQGSEA. This CDR3 is 17 amino acids long. V lost 0 bases and J lost 4; bases outside the gene matches: 15. The CDR3 loop is CSVEESESETSLYEQYF. As DNA, the CDR3 is TGCAGCGTTGAAGAATCTGAGAGCGAGACTAGCCTTTACGAGCAGTACTTC.

The J gene is TRBJ2-2, the V gene TRBV21-1; TRBD2 was called by the table and not checked on the DNA. TRBV21-1 is listed as a pseudogene. There are 15 residues in the CDR3. The CDR3 DNA reads as TGTGCCAGCAGCAAAGGGCGGGAGGGCACCGGGGAGCTGTTTTTT. Amino acid sequence: CASSKGREGTGELFF.

The sample holds a few counts of this clonotype. The chain is built from TRBV29-1 and TRBJ1-1; D unresolved. Looked up from germline, CDR1 is SQVTM and CDR2 is ANQGSEA. The CDR3 extends over 13 amino acids. The V end was cut by 5 bases, the J end by 3 bases, with 13 bases between. CDR3 nucleotides: TGCAGCGTTCTTACCGTACTGGACACTGAAGCTTTCTTT. Its protein product is CSVLTVLDTEAFF.

The rearrangement joins TRBV25-1 to TRBJ1-1; 8 bases line up with TRBD1. The CDR3 runs 15 residues. The V gene end was trimmed by 5 bases and the J gene end by 11 bases; junction bases not matched to a gene: 16. Germline CDR1 reads MGHDK; CDR2 reads SYGVNS. The CDR3 here is CASSPGTGPRVAAFF. As DNA, the CDR3 is TGTGCCAGCAGTCCAGGGACAGGCCCAAGGGTTGCGGCTTTCTTT.

The chain combines TRBV20-1 with TRBJ2-7; D tentatively fits TRBD1 or TRBD2 (5 bases each). Germline V gene data show CDR1 as DFQATT and CDR2 as SNEGSKA (reference sequence). Trimming left V 4 bases short and J 0 bases short, with 10 bases between. The CDR3 spans 13 residues. The CDR3 protein is CSATRDGSYEQYF. CDR3 sequence (DNA): TGCAGTGCTACGAGGGACGGCTCCTACGAGCAGTACTTC.

The chain combines TRBV6-5 with TRBJ2-7; TRBD1 matches at 8 bases. The CDR3 is 14 amino acids. Germline V gene data show CDR1 as MNHEY and CDR2 as SVGAGI. V lost 5 bases and J lost 4; bases outside the gene matches: 7. CDR3 DNA: TGTGCCAGCAGTACCGACAGGGGAGGATACGAGCAGTACTTC. This codes for CASSTDRGGYEQYF.